In its sample, the clone carrying this TCR beta chain was seen once. The data originate from a study of blood T cell repertoires in COVID-19. Background on the study: Specimens from acute and convalescent COVID-19 originated in the United States, Italy and Spain. T cells, B-cell-depleted T cells, or PBMCs supplied cDNA or gDNA.

Seattle patient enrollment occurred during active infection, with longitudinal follow-up thereafter. In the authors' workflow: Nucleated cell number was recorded as an estimate derived from reference gene primer amplification. TCRdb's copy holds only in-frame clones and misses some; the assay was immunoSEQ multiplex PCR. The V and J calls and clone size are taken from that table; D and trimming were inferred from the DNA. The sample carries approximately 170,000 clones, 80% to 90% recorded once. V was clipped by 0 bases and J by 2 bases; unmatched bases: 4. The CDR3 is made up of 16 amino acids. The TCR originated in a woman older than 75 with COVID-19, enrolled during active disease. The specimen sequenced was peripheral blood. The chain recombines TRBV5-3 with TRBJ2-3, with 9 bases identical to TRBD2. Being an ORF, TRBV5-3 has a function that is uncertain. This CDR3 is CARSLDSGGPTDTQYF. CDR3 nucleotides: TGTGCCAGAAGCTTGGATAGCGGGGGACCCACAGATACGCAGTATTTT.